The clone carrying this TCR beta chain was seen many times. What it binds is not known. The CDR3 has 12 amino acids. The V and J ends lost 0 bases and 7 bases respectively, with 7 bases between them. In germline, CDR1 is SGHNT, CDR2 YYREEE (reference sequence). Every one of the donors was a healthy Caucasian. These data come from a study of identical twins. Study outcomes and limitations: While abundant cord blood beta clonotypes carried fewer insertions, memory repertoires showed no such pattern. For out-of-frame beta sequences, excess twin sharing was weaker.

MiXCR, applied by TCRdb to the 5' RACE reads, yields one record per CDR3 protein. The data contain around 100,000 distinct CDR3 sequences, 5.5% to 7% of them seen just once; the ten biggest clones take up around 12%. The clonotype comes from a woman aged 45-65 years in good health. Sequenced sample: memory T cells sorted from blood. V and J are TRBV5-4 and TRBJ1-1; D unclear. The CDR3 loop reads CASSLDGDEAFF. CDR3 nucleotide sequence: TGTGCCAGCAGCTTGGACGGGGATGAAGCTTTCTTT.